Detailed here is one T cell receptor (beta chain). Its antigen is not known. The data belong to a study of CD8 T cell repertoires and HIV-1 epitope variants. As for the study in general: Twenty-five autologous and known Gag and Nef epitope variant peptides each stimulated T cells separately. IL-2, IL-7 and IL-15 were added on days 3 and 7 of roughly ten-day cultures. The study's findings and limits: Five clonotypes recognized Nef KF9, one HW9, none TAALDMSHF. Of nine antigen-specific beta clonotypes, more than five appeared to cross-react with escape variants.

The CDR3 totals 15 residues. The germline gives CDR1 MNHEY, CDR2 SMNVEV (reference sequence). With V trimmed by 2 bases and J by 0 bases, 2 bases remained unmatched. Some clones are missing from TCRdb's copy, which holds only in-frame ones; the method was immunoSEQ multiplex PCR. The sample consists of some 5,600 clones, less than 75% of them appearing once. The receptor's source is a male donor with HIV. V usage is TRBV27 and J usage is TRBJ1-2; TRBD1 matches at 8 bases. Source material: cultured CD8+ T cells derived from PBMCs. Here the CDR3 reads CASSLAGGSNYGYTF. CDR3 DNA: TGTGCCAGCAGTTTAGCAGGGGGCTCTAACTATGGCTACACCTTC.